The entry that follows covers one T cell receptor beta chain sequence. This sample is part of a study of identical twins. Addition of a universal primer site occurred through template switching, and cDNA carried unique molecular identifiers. In TCRdb, the 5' RACE reads were re-called with MiXCR into one record per CDR3 protein. The sample lists fewer than 450,000 distinct CDR3 sequences; about 10% were seen once. Germline CDR1 is SEHNR and CDR2 is FQNEAQ (reference sequence). The V gene end was trimmed by 5 bases and the J gene end by 3 bases; junction bases not matched to a gene: 5. The CDR3 loop spans 15 amino acids.

The TCR was taken from a woman aged 45-65 years in good health. The V and J genes are TRBV7-9 and TRBJ2-7; 12 nucleotides align to TRBD2. Sequencing was carried out using naive T cells sorted from blood. CDR3 in DNA: TGTGCCAGCAGCCCCCAGACTAGCGGGAGCTACGAGCAGTACGTC. Its protein product is CASSPQTSGSYEQYV.